This T cell receptor (beta chain) originates from a study of shared clonotypes between healthy human individuals. General study results and limits: An effect of sequencing depth on clonotype sharing among donors was expected.

About this clone: Its antigen is undetermined.

At the deep level, the assay was run. Unsorted PBMC DNA went through sequencing on ten immunoSEQ deep assay plates. The protocol was immunoSEQ multiplex PCR, while the TCRdb copy is restricted to in-frame clones and leaves out a portion. In the table there are fewer than 500,000 clones, over 75% of which are singletons. The germline V gene has CDR1 PRHDT and CDR2 FYEKMQ (reference sequence). Losses at the gene ends were 5 bases for V and 8 bases for J; bases not matched to a gene: 8. This CDR3 has 14 residues. Genomic DNA for unsorted samples was obtained from tens of millions of PBMCs. J is TRBJ2-1 and V is TRBV13, with TRBD1 matching 8 bases. The source is a woman aged 40 to 49 in good health. Some clones in this sample may be carry-over from other donors' samples. Sequences were obtained from PBMCs. The chain's CDR3 is CASSPRQGRDEQFF. In nucleotides, the CDR3 is TGTGCCAGCAGCCCCCGACAGGGGAGAGATGAGCAGTTCTTC.